The subject of this entry is one TCR beta chain. Its specificity is not known. TCRdb keeps only in-frame clones here, not all; method: immunoSEQ multiplex PCR. The table lists more than 40,000 clones, under 85% of them singletons. The data originate from a study of vaccination effects on CD4 cells after COVID-19. Across the study: Samples that were drawn after vaccination came a median of 72 days after the second dose.

Prior to sequencing, the ViraFEST assay stimulated PBMC with viral peptide pools, which expanded the antigen-specific CD4+ T cells. Isolating CD4+ T cells followed about 11 days of culture. The participants, recipients of two vaccine doses, got either BNT162b2 or mRNA-1273. Recipients of the vaccine had no prior SARS-CoV-2 infection and negative nucleocapsid antibodies. The clonotype originates from a human donor who received a COVID-19 vaccine. The sample here was CD4+ T cells from PBMCs cultured with HCoV-OC43 spike peptides, taken after COVID-19 vaccination. Subset: HCoV-OC43 spike overlapping peptide pool stimulation.

The CDR3 coding sequence is TGTGCCAGCAACCAAGGGGCAGGCTTCTATGGCTACACCTTC. It codes for CASNQGAGFYGYTF. V is TRBV7-9 and J is TRBJ1-2; TRBD1 might be the D (5 bases). V was pared by 7 bases and J by 4 bases, with 16 bases between. Germline CDR1 SEHNR, CDR2 FQNEAQ (reference sequence). The CDR3 totals 14 residues.